This T cell receptor (beta chain) originates from a study of blood T cells in healthy people across ages. The germline V and J ends were trimmed by 5 bases and 0 bases, with 13 bases remaining between them. The germline CDR1 and CDR2 sequences are DFQATT and SNEGSKA (reference sequence). The CDR3 is made up of 15 amino acids. Next came a second PCR, run for about 6 to 12 cycles, which used a sample-barcoded 5' primer along with a J-beta primer mix. Each CDR3 protein gets one entry after TCRdb re-called the 5' RACE reads with MiXCR. The sample shows some 920,000 distinct CDR3 sequences, roughly 51% of them seen only once.

The gene calls are TRBV20-1 and TRBJ1-4; TRBD1 might be the D (6 bases). Sequenced input: blood. This TCR derives from a woman in her sixties or seventies in good health. CDR3 bases: TGCAGTGCTTTACAGGGAATGGCAACTAATGAAAAACTGTTTTTT. It translates to CSALQGMATNEKLFF.